This paragraph reports one T cell receptor beta chain. The target antigen is unknown. The study's findings and limits: In terms of TCR gene usage, tumor memory CD4+ T cells clustered together with blood and lymph node memory CD4+ cells, as well as with lymph node naive CD4+ cells.

Semi-nested PCR with Nested Universal Primer A followed constant-region reverse priming of full-length variable regions. TCRdb reanalysed the 5' RACE reads using MiXCR and keeps one entry per CDR3 protein. The table has about 42,000 distinct CDR3 sequences, about 30% seen once. CD4+CD45RO+CD25- cells were isolated as memory CD4+ T cells. CDR3 size: 17 residues. V shed 5 bases and J shed 0 bases, with 14 bases lying between them. This clonotype was sampled from a female donor with breast cancer. The V call is TRBV12-3 or TRBV12-4, the J call TRBJ1-6; tentative D call: TRBD1 (6 bases). Material: tumor-infiltrating memory CD4+ T cells sorted from the breast tumor. The subset: memory CD4+ T cells, CD4+CD45RO+CD25-. As DNA, the CDR3 is TGTGCCAGCAGTATACAGGGTATAGGCTCCTATAATTCACCCCTCCACTTT. This translates into CASSIQGIGSYNSPLHF.